This TCR beta chain was identified in a study of cytomegalovirus exposure and HLA in healthy donors. The V gene end was trimmed by 2 bases and the J gene end by 3 bases; junction bases not matched to a gene: 2. The CDR3 covers 14 residues. Germline values: CDR1 MDHEN, CDR2 SYDVKM. In the PCR, 60 Vbeta and 13 Jbeta primers were used. In the original processing: Later reanalysis found 80 million or so unique TCR beta chains, 10 million to 14 million of them shared. TCRdb's table, derived via immunoSEQ multiplex PCR, lists solely in-frame clones and lacks some. The V and J calls and clone size were taken over from that table, and D and trimming were inferred from the DNA. There are 110,000 to 150,000 clones in the sample; 60% to 80% occur only once, and around 1.7% lies in the top ten.

This receptor was obtained from a woman in her thirties in good health and CMV-seronegative. Sample: PBMCs. The chain uses TRBV28 and TRBJ1-1; 8 bases match TRBD1. The CDR3 sequence is CASSLGQGDTEAFF. DNA of the CDR3: TGTGCCAGCAGTTTAGGACAGGGCGACACTGAAGCTTTCTTT.